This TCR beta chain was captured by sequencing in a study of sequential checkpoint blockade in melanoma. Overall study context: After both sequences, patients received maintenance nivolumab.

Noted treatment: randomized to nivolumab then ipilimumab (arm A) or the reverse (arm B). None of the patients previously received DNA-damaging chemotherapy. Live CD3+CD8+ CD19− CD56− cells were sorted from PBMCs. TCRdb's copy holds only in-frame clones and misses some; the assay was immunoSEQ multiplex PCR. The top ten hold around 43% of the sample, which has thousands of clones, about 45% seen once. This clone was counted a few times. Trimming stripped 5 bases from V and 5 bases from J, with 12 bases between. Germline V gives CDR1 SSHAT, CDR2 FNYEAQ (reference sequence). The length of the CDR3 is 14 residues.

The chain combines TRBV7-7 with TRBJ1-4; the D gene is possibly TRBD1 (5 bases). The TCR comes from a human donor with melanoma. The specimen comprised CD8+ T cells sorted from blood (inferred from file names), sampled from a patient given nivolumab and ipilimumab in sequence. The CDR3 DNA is TGTGCCAGCAGCGCAGGGTTTCTGAATGAAAAACTGTTTTTT. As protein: CASSAGFLNEKLFF.